This T cell receptor beta chain was documented in a study of beta chain features in type 1 diabetes. The CDR3 has 14 amino acids. The germline V and J ends were trimmed by 2 bases and 5 bases, with 10 bases remaining between them. Germline lookup yields CDR1 SNHLY and CDR2 FYNNEI. On this clone itself: Its target is not known.

Expressed TCRB transcripts got sequenced, as all isolated RNA was reverse transcribed. Libraries were prepared by immunoSEQ multiplex PCR; TCRdb keeps only in-frame clonotypes and omits some of them. The table lists around 360,000 clones, about 12% of them singletons. Findings and caveats of the study: Type 1 diabetes patients showed fewer insertions and more deletions at VDJ junctions. All four CD4+ subsets of Type 1 diabetes patients contained TCRB CDR3s that were moderately but significantly shorter.

The sequencing input was naive CD4+ T cells from blood. This TCR was recovered from a young woman with type 1 diabetes. The chain employs TRBV2 and TRBJ1-5; a weak D match, TRBD1 (5 bases). The CDR3 protein is CASSETTGDQPQHF. The CDR3 nucleotides are TGTGCCAGCAGTGAAACGACGGGGGATCAGCCCCAGCATTTT. Drawing the rest from reference TRBV2 and TRBJ1-5, the complete variable domain is EPEVTQTPSHQVTQMGQEVILRCVPISNHLYFYWYRQILGQKVEFLVSFYNNEISEKSEIFDDQFSVERPDGSNFTLKIRSTKLEDSAMYFCASSETTGDQPQHFGDGTRLSIL.